This T cell receptor (beta chain) was identified during a study of shared clonotypes between healthy human individuals. Notes on the study in general: Few donors limited the genetic and exposure-history diversity represented.

Generated by immunoSEQ multiplex PCR, the TCRdb table keeps only in-frame clones and is missing some. Of nearly 1,000,000 clones in the sample, 76% are singletons; the top ten hold approximately 1.5%. Every one of the donors was a Caucasian adult that lived in Nashville, Tennessee. V trimming: 4 bases; J trimming: 8 bases; junction bases outside the gene matches: 11. Per germline, CDR1 MGHRA and CDR2 YSYEKL. CDR3 length: 16 residues. Notes on this clone: Its matching antigen is unknown.

This TCR was sampled from a man in his late teens or twenties in good health. The chain uses TRBV4-1 and TRBJ2-1, with TRBD1 identical over 10 bases. The specimen sequenced was memory CD4+ T cells sorted from blood. Subset in this sample: CD45RA-negative fraction. The CDR3 reads CASSLPRTGGWDEQFF. The CDR3 DNA is TGCGCCAGCAGCCTCCCAAGGACAGGGGGGTGGGATGAGCAGTTCTTC.